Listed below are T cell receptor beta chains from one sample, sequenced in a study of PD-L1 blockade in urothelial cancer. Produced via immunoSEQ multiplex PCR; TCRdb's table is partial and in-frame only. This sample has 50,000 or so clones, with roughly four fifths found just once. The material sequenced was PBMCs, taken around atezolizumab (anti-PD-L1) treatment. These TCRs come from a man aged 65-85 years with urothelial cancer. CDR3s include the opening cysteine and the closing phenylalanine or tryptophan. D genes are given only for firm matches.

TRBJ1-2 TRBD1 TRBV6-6 CASSYEGGSARSYTF
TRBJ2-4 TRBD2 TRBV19 CASSSQGSGGKNIQYF
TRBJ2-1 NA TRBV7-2 CASSLVGGEQFF
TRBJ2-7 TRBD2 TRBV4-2 CASSESPGGYGYEQYF
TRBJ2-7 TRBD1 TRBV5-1 CASSLRQGTYEQYF
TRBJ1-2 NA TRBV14 CASSPLFSYYGYTF
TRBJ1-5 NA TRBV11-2 CASSFSGSQPQHF
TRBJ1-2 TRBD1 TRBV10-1 CASSEPVSGQDAYGYTF
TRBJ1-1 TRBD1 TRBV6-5 CASSYSYRGNTEAFF
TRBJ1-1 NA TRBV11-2 CASSSLRGTEAFF
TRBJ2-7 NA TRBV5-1 CASSLATDSPYEQYF
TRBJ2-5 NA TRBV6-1 CASSLREETQYF
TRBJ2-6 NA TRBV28 CASSEPSGANVLTF
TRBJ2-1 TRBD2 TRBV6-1 CASSIAGDHNEQFF
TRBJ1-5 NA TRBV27 CASRSRGSNQPQHF
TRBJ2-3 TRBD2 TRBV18 CASSPSQTGLAGSTDTQYF
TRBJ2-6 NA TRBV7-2 CASSPQGPGANVLTF
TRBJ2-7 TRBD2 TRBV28 CASSFGTSHEQYF
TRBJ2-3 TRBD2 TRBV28 CASRSGGGTDTQYF